This T cell receptor beta chain originates from a study of blood T cell repertoires in COVID-19. In the study overall: The analysed material was cDNA or gDNA that came from T cells, B-cell-depleted T cells, or PBMCs.

The CDR3 length is 13 residues. V was trimmed by 5 bases and J by 3 bases, leaving 11 bases between them. CDR1 SGHVS and CDR2 FQNEAQ come from the germline V gene. Generated by immunoSEQ multiplex PCR, the TCRdb table keeps only in-frame clones and is missing some. The sample contains about 210,000 clones, about 79% of which appear only once. This chain connects TRBV7-8 to TRBJ2-7; weak D call: TRBD2 (5 bases). Material for sequencing was peripheral blood. The sequence was collected from a man aged 35 to 55 who had recovered from COVID-19. The CDR3 spells CASSLLEGYEQYF. The CDR3 nucleotides read TGTGCCAGCAGCCTACTCGAGGGCTACGAGCAGTACTTC.